These 23 T cell receptor beta chains were sequenced from one sample in a study of blood T cell repertoires in COVID-19. Method: immunoSEQ multiplex PCR; TCRdb's copy keeps in-frame clones and lacks some. In the table there are 310,000 or so clones, over 75% of which are singletons. Sequencing was done on a sample of PBMCs or T cells enriched from blood (not recorded which). These receptors originate from a woman in her twenties or thirties who had recovered from COVID-19.

V usage is TRBV7-9 and J usage is TRBJ1-2, with TRBD1 identical over 7 bases. V trimming: 5 bases; J trimming: 6 bases; junction bases outside the gene matches: 6. CDR1 and CDR2 from the germline V gene are SEHNR and FQNEAQ (reference sequence). The CDR3 runs to 13 residues. Here the CDR3 reads CASSPGTEDGYTF. For the CDR3, the DNA is TGTGCCAGCAGCCCCGGGACAGAGGATGGCTACACCTTC.

This chain links TRBV6-5 with TRBJ2-7; the D gene is possibly TRBD2 (5 bases). The germline CDR1 and CDR2 sequences are MNHEY and SVGAGI. CDR3 length: 15 residues. The V end lost 2 bases, the J end lost 3 bases, and 14 bases lay between the germline ends. CDR3 protein: CASSYAHGGSYEQYF. For the CDR3, the DNA is TGTGCCAGCAGTTACGCGCACGGAGGAAGCTACGAGCAGTACTTC.

V gene TRBV28 combines with J gene TRBJ2-1; 11 bases map to TRBD2. Germline V gives CDR1 MDHEN, CDR2 SYDVKM. The V segment lost 9 bases and the J segment 6 bases; nucleotides outside the gene matches: 4. The length of the CDR3 is 13 residues. CDR3 coding DNA: TGTGCCAGTACTAGCGGGAGATCCAATGAGCAGTTCTTC. This codes for CASTSGRSNEQFF.

The V and J genes are TRBV11-1 and TRBJ2-7; 8 bases line up with TRBD1. Germline CDR1 reads SGHAT; CDR2 reads FQDESV (reference sequence). Losses at the gene ends were 5 bases for V and 1 base for J; bases not matched to a gene: 10. The length of the CDR3 is 16 residues. CDR3 in DNA: TGTGCCAGCAGCGCTTGGGAAGGACAGGGTTCCTACGAGCAGTACTTC. It codes for CASSAWEGQGSYEQYF. The whole variable domain, filled in from reference TRBV11-1 and TRBJ2-7, reads EAEVAQSPRYKITEKSQAVAFWCDPISGHATLYWYRQILGQGPELLVQFQDESVVDDSQLPKDRFSAERLKGVDSTLKIQPAELGDSAMYLCASSAWEGQGSYEQYFGPGTRLTVT.

The J gene is TRBJ1-5, the V gene TRBV6-6; D gene unclear. The CDR3 contains 15 residues. CDR1 is MNHNY and CDR2 is SVGAGI in the germline V gene (reference sequence). The V and J ends lost 7 bases and 4 bases respectively, with 17 bases between them. The CDR3 nucleotides are TGTGCCAGCATTCATAAACAGAGGGAAAATCAGCCCCAGCATTTT. This codes for CASIHKQRENQPQHF.

The chain recombines TRBV6-5 with TRBJ2-2; TRBD2 matches at 12 bases. Per the germline V gene, CDR1 is MNHEY and CDR2 is SVGAGI. This CDR3 comprises 15 residues. The V gene end was trimmed by 6 bases and the J gene end by 13 bases; junction bases not matched to a gene: 12. The DNA of the CDR3 is TGTGCCAGCAGAGGCGGGGGACTAGCGGGTACGGGGCTGTTTTTT. Translated: CASRGGGLAGTGLFF.

The rearrangement links TRBV19 to TRBJ2-7, with a tentative D call TRBD1 (7 bases). V was shortened by 0 bases and J by 2 bases, with 11 bases between the two germline ends. CDR3 length: 15 amino acids. Germline CDR1 LNHDA, CDR2 SQIVND (reference sequence). The CDR3 spells CASSIEGRGAYEQYF. CDR3 nucleotide sequence: TGTGCCAGTAGTATAGAGGGCAGGGGGGCCTACGAGCAGTACTTC.

V usage is TRBV5-5 and J usage is TRBJ1-1; no firm D call. Germline-derived CDR1 and CDR2 are SGHKS and YYEKEE (reference sequence). The germline V and J ends were trimmed by 0 bases and 2 bases, with 8 bases remaining between them. The CDR3 extends over 14 amino acids. CDR3 DNA sequence: TGTGCCAGCAGCTTGGTACAGCTAAACACTGAAGCTTTCTTT. Translated: CASSLVQLNTEAFF.

This clone appeared once. The CDR3 sequence is CASSQDQGVYGYTF. CDR3 sequence (DNA): TGTGCCAGCAGCCAAGATCAGGGCGTCTATGGCTACACCTTC. This rearrangement joins TRBV3-1 (or the pseudogene TRBV3-2) to TRBJ1-2, with D tentatively TRBD1 (5 bases). The CDR3 length is 14 residues. In germline, CDR1 is LGHDT, CDR2 YNNKEL (reference sequence). V lost 0 bases to trimming and J lost 4 bases, with 9 bases between them.

The table lists this clone with a count of one. The chain carries TRBV28 and TRBJ2-1; 12 nucleotides align to TRBD2. Losses at the gene ends were 5 bases for V and 3 bases for J; bases not matched to a gene: 2. This CDR3 spans 15 amino acids. Germline V lookup: CDR1 MDHEN, CDR2 SYDVKM. CDR3 sequence (DNA): TGTGCCAGCAGTCGGACTAGCGGGGACTACAATGAGCAGTTCTTC. Residues: CASSRTSGDYNEQFF.

The chain is built from TRBV6-5 and TRBJ2-5; 10 bases are a match to TRBD1. Germline V gene data show CDR1 as MNHEY and CDR2 as SVGAGI. Unmatched junction bases numbered 4, after V lost 6 bases and J lost 3 bases. CDR3 length: 14 residues. Here the CDR3 reads CASSPGTGEETQYF. CDR3 sequence (DNA): TGTGCCAGCAGCCCCGGGACAGGGGAAGAGACCCAGTACTTC.

The rearrangement uses TRBV10-3 and TRBJ1-5, with a possible D match to TRBD1 (5 bases). V lost 6 bases and J 0 bases, leaving 12 bases between the germline ends. The CDR3 totals 15 residues. CDR1 is ENHRY, CDR2 SYGVKD, per germline. CDR3 bases: TGTGCCATCAGCTGGGGCAGGGATAGCAATCAGCCCCAGCATTTT. As protein: CAISWGRDSNQPQHF.

In this sample, this clone turned up a few times. The chain's CDR3 is CASLYIEDTGELFF. The CDR3 region has the DNA TGTGCCAGCTTATACATAGAGGACACCGGGGAGCTGTTTTTT. The chain links TRBV6-5 to TRBJ2-2, with D unclear. This CDR3 comprises 14 residues. CDR1 and CDR2 from the germline V gene are MNHEY and SVGAGI. V dropped 8 bases and J dropped 3 bases, with 13 bases sitting between them.

The V call is TRBV24-1, the J call TRBJ2-1; weak D call: TRBD2 (5 bases). CDR3 length: 18 amino acids. Germline values: CDR1 KGHDR, CDR2 SFDVKD. Trimming removed 2 bases from V and 0 bases from J, with 16 bases in between. As DNA, the CDR3 is TGTGCCACCAGTGATTCTAACCCGGACTGGTTCTCCTACAATGAGCAGTTCTTC. Its protein is CATSDSNPDWFSYNEQFF.

This chain links TRBV5-1 with TRBJ2-7; D perhaps matches TRBD2 (5 bases). Germline V lookup: CDR1 SGHRS, CDR2 YFSETQ. Trimming removed 5 bases at V and 2 bases at J, with 17 bases between. The CDR3 runs 15 residues. Here the CDR3 reads CASSSWTGNPYEQYF. The CDR3 bases are TGCGCCAGCAGTTCCTGGACTGGGAACCCCTACGAGCAGTACTTC.

The J gene is TRBJ2-5, the V gene TRBV19, with D perhaps matching TRBD2 (7 bases). V dropped 4 bases and J dropped 1 base, with 13 bases sitting between them. The CDR3 extends over 15 amino acids. CDR1 is LNHDA and CDR2 is SQIVND in the germline V gene (reference sequence). The DNA of the CDR3 is TGTGCCAGTAGTAGTGGGGGGGCGGGCCAAGAGACCCAGTACTTC. Translation: CASSSGGAGQETQYF.

This chain connects TRBV5-4 to TRBJ2-1, with D possibly matching TRBD2 (6 bases). Germline V lookup: CDR1 SGHNT, CDR2 YYREEE (reference sequence). The CDR3 contains 15 residues. With 5 bases removed from V and 0 bases from J, the gap between germline ends came to 12 bases. CDR3 coding DNA: TGTGCCAGCAGTTTAGCGGAAAGCTCCTACAATGAGCAGTTCTTC. Amino acid sequence: CASSLAESSYNEQFF.

V and J are TRBV15 and TRBJ1-6; TRBD1 aligns across 7 bases. In germline, CDR1 is LNHNV, CDR2 YYDKDF (reference sequence). CDR3 length: 17 residues. V dropped 4 bases and J dropped 5; count of bases not matched to a gene: 11. The CDR3 DNA reads as TGTGCCACCAGCACATATAGACAGGGTATCAATAATTCACCCCTCCACTTT. As protein: CATSTYRQGINNSPLHF.

This clone was recorded once. The chain is built from TRBV29-1 and TRBJ1-1, with a tentative D call TRBD1 (6 bases). The V gene's germline CDR1 is SQVTM and CDR2 ANQGSEA. The length of the CDR3 is 11 residues. The V end was cut by 7 bases, the J end by 7 bases, with 13 bases between. The CDR3 is CSGGQGDEAFF. The CDR3 bases are TGCAGCGGGGGACAAGGGGATGAAGCTTTCTTT.

The chain recombines TRBV7-8 with TRBJ2-7, with D possibly matching TRBD2 (5 bases). V was clipped by 8 bases and J by 0 bases, with 8 bases between them. Germline V lookup: CDR1 SGHVS, CDR2 FQNEAQ. There are 12 residues in the CDR3. The CDR3 DNA sequence: TGTGCCAGCGGGAGAAGCTCCTACGAGCAGTACTTC. This gives the protein CASGRSSYEQYF.

V usage is TRBV7-2 and J usage is TRBJ1-2; D ambiguous. CDR1 is SGHTA and CDR2 is FQGNSA in the germline V gene. The CDR3 is 14 residues long. Trimming stripped 1 base from V and 5 bases from J, with 11 bases between. CDR3: CASSLVPLQYGYTF. CDR3 bases: TGTGCCAGCAGCTTAGTCCCGTTACAGTATGGCTACACCTTC.

The chain couples TRBV7-9 to TRBJ1-3; D may be TRBD1 (5 bases). This CDR3 is built from 16 residues. The V gene lost 1 base and the J gene lost 1 base, with 11 bases spanning the gap. Germline V gene data show CDR1 as SEHNR and CDR2 as FQNEAQ (reference sequence). CDR3 sequence: CASSLDAGGSGNTIYF. DNA for the CDR3: TGTGCCAGCAGCTTAGACGCCGGGGGTTCTGGAAACACCATATATTTT.

The chain joins TRBV6-5 to TRBJ1-4; 8 bases match TRBD1. The CDR3 has 13 amino acids. V was pared by 8 bases and J by 8 bases, with 7 bases of the junction left unmatched. Germline loops: CDR1 MNHEY, CDR2 SVGAGI. The CDR3 here is CASLDRVGEKLFF. DNA of the CDR3: TGTGCCAGCCTGGACAGGGTAGGGGAAAAACTGTTTTTT.